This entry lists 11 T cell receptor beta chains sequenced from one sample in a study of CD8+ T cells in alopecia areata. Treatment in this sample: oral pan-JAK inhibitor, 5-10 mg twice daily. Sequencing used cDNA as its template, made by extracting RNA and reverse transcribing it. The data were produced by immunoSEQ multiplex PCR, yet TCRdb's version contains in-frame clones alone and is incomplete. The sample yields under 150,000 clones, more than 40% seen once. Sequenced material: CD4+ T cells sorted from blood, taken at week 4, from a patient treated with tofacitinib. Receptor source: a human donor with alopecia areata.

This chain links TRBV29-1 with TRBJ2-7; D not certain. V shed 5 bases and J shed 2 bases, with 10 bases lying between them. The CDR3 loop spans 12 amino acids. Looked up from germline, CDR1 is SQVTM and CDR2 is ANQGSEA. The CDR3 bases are TGCAGCGTTAGACGGGCAACCTACGAGCAGTACTTC. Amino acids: CSVRRATYEQYF.

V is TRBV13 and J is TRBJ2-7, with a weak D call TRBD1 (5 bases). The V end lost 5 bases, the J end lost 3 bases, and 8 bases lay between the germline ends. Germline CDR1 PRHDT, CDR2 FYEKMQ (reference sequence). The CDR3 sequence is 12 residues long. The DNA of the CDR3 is TGTGCCAGCAGCGCTCAGGGCTACGAGCAGTACTTC. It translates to CASSAQGYEQYF.

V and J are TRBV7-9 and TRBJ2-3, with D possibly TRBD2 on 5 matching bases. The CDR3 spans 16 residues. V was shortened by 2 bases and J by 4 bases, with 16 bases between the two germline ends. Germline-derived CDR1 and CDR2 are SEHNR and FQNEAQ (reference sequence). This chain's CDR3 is CASSLSGVSVSDTQYF. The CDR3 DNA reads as TGTGCCAGCAGCTTAAGCGGAGTCTCTGTATCAGATACGCAGTATTTT.

The CDR3 is CASSAQRTYEQYF. The CDR3 coding sequence is TGTGCCAGTAGCGCACAGAGGACCTACGAGCAGTACTTC. The V and J genes are TRBV19 and TRBJ2-7; D not resolved. Germline V gene sequence: CDR1 LNHDA, CDR2 SQIVND (reference sequence). The CDR3 extends over 13 amino acids. The V gene lost 6 bases and the J gene lost 2 bases, with 11 bases spanning the gap.

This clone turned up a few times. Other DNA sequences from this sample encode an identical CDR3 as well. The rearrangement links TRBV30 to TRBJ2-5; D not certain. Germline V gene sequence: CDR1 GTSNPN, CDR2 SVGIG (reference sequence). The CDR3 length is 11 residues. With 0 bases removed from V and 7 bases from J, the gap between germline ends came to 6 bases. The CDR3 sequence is CAWSVLGTQYF. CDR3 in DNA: TGTGCCTGGAGTGTCCTGGGGACCCAGTACTTC.

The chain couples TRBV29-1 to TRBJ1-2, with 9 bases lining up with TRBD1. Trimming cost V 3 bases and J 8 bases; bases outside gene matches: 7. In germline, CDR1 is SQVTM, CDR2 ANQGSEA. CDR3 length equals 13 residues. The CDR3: CSVDPGQGLGYTF. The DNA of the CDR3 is TGCAGCGTTGATCCGGGACAGGGTCTGGGCTACACCTTC.

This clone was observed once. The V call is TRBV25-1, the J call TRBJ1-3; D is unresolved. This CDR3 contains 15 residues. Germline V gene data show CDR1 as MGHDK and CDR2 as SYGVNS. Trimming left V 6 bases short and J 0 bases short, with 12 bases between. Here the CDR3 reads CASRRDVNSGNTIYF. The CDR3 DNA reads TGTGCCAGCAGGCGTGACGTCAACTCTGGAAACACCATATATTTT. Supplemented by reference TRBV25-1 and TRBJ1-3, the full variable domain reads EADIYQTPRYLVIGTGKKITLECSQTMGHDKMYWYQQDPGMELHLIHYSYGVNSTEKGDLSSESTVSRIRTEHFPLTLESARPSHTSQYLCASRRDVNSGNTIYFGEGSWLTVV.

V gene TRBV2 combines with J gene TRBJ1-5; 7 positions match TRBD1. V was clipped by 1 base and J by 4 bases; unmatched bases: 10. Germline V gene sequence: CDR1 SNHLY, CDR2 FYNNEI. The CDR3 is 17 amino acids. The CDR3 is CASSEGQGVMRNQPQHF. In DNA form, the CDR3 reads TGTGCCAGCAGTGAAGGGCAGGGGGTAATGAGGAATCAGCCCCAGCATTTT. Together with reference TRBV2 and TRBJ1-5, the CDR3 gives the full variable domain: EPEVTQTPSHQVTQMGQEVILRCVPISNHLYFYWYRQILGQKVEFLVSFYNNEISEKSEIFDDQFSVERPDGSNFTLKIRSTKLEDSAMYFCASSEGQGVMRNQPQHFGDGTRLSIL.

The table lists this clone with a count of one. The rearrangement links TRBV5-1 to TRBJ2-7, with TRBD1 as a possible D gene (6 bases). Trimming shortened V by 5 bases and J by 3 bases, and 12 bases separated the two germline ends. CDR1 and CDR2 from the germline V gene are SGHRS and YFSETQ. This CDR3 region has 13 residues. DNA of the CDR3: TGCGCCAGCAGGGCAGGGGCGAACTACGAGCAGTACTTC. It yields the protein CASRAGANYEQYF.

CDR3 DNA sequence: TGTGCCAGCAGCTTGCTCGGATTAAACACCATATATTTT. Protein sequence: CASSLLGLNTIYF. The V call is TRBV5-6, the J call TRBJ1-3; D ambiguous. V was pared by 1 base and J by 6 bases, with 8 bases between. The germline CDR1 and CDR2 sequences are SGHDT and YYEEEE. CDR3 length: 13 amino acids.

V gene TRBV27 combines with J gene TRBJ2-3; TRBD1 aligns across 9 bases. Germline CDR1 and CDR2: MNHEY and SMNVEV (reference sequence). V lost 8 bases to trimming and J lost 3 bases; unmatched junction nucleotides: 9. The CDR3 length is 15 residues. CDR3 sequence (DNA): TGTGCCAGCGGAATGACAGGGGGACGGACAGATACGCAGTATTTT. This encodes CASGMTGGRTDTQYF.